The rows below give T cell receptor beta chains drawn from one sample of a study of cytotoxic CD8 clonotypes in ibrutinib-treated CLL. This table comes from immunoSEQ multiplex PCR, and its TCRdb copy is limited to in-frame clones, with some not included. This sample has 130,000 or so clones, with 60% to 85% found just once. The sequencing used PBMCs, collected after 12 months of ibrutinib treatment. These receptors all stem from a human donor with chronic lymphocytic leukemia. CDR3s include the opening cysteine and the closing phenylalanine or tryptophan. A D gene is named only where the DNA matches it firmly. Not all rows give a size; the values are once, few, many and, for expanded clones, a class.

V gene	D gene	clone size	J gene	CDR3 DNA	CDR3 protein
TRBV7-9	TRBD1	once	TRBJ2-3	TGTGCCAGCAGCCCCTCGGGACAGTACACAGATACGCAGTATTTT	CASSPSGQYTDTQYF
TRBV9	TRBD1	few	TRBJ2-2	TGTGCCAGCAGCGTAGGACCGACAGGGTCCGGGGAGCTGTTTTTT	CASSVGPTGSGELFF
TRBV6-5	.	.	TRBJ2-7	TGTGCCAGCAGGGACCGCTACGAGCAGTACTTC	CASRDRYEQYF
TRBV7-6	.	once	TRBJ2-3	TGTGCCAGCAGCTTAGCGCTCCCAGATACGCAGTATTTT	CASSLALPDTQYF
TRBV7-2	.	.	TRBJ1-1	TGTGCCAGCAGCAGTCAGCCGAACACTGAAGCTTTCTTT	CASSSQPNTEAFF
TRBV15	TRBD2	.	TRBJ2-7	TGTGCCACCAGCGGACTAGCGGGAGGGGCTTTCGAGCAGTACTTC	CATSGLAGGAFEQYF
TRBV7-2	.	.	TRBJ2-7	TGTGCCAGCAGCCCGCTATACGAGCAGTACTTC	CASSPLYEQYF
TRBV28	.	many	TRBJ2-6	TGTGCCAGCAGTTTGAGGGGAACTGGGGCCAACGTCCTGACTTTC	CASSLRGTGANVLTF
TRBV9	TRBD2	.	TRBJ2-7	TGTGCCAGCAGCGTAGATTTAGCGGGACCTTACGAGCAGTACTTC	CASSVDLAGPYEQYF
TRBV5-1	.	.	TRBJ1-5	TGCGCCAGCAGCTTGGCAGGGCAGCCCCAGCATTTT	CASSLAGQPQHF
TRBV30	.	.	TRBJ2-2	TGTGCCTGGAGTCAGGGGTTCGGGGAGCTGTTTTTT	CAWSQGFGELFF
TRBV6-5	.	.	TRBJ2-5	TGTGCCAGCAGTTACTTTCTAGGGCAGGGGGAGACCCAGTACTTC	CASSYFLGQGETQYF
TRBV27	.	.	TRBJ2-1	TGTGCCAGCAGTTTATGGGCAGGGGACAATGAGCAGTTCTTC	CASSLWAGDNEQFF
TRBV5-1	TRBD1	.	TRBJ2-1	TGCGCCAGCAGCTGGGGACAGGACTACCTATACAATGAGCAGTTCTTC	CASSWGQDYLYNEQFF
TRBV5-4	TRBD2	.	TRBJ2-3	TGTGCCAGCAGCTCGAGACTAGCGCCTAGCACAGATACGCAGTATTTT	CASSSRLAPSTDTQYF
TRBV29-1	TRBD1	few	TRBJ1-1	TGCAGCGCCCGCCGGACAGGGGACACTGAAGCTTTCTTT	CSARRTGDTEAFF
TRBV10-3	.	.	TRBJ1-1	TGTGCCAGCAAGGGGTTTGAGGTAAACACTGAAGCTTTCTTT	CASKGFEVNTEAFF
TRBV7-2	TRBD2	.	TRBJ2-7	TGTGCCAGCAGCTTAGTAGGGCTAGCGGGAGGGCCTCACGAGCAGTACTTC	CASSLVGLAGGPHEQYF
TRBV7-8	TRBD2	once	TRBJ2-5	TGTGCCAGCAGCTTAGCGGGGGGGACCCAGATAGAGACCCAGTACTTC	CASSLAGGTQIETQYF
TRBV27	.	.	TRBJ1-5	TGTGCCAGCAGAAAACAGGGCCCCAACAATCAGCCCCAGCATTTT	CASRKQGPNNQPQHF
TRBV18	.	.	TRBJ2-1	TGTGCCAGCTCACCGGCGGAGGGGGGCTACAATGAGCAGTTCTTC	CASSPAEGGYNEQFF
TRBV28	.	.	TRBJ1-2	TGTGCCAGCAGTTTTCAAGGCTATGGCTACACCTTC	CASSFQGYGYTF